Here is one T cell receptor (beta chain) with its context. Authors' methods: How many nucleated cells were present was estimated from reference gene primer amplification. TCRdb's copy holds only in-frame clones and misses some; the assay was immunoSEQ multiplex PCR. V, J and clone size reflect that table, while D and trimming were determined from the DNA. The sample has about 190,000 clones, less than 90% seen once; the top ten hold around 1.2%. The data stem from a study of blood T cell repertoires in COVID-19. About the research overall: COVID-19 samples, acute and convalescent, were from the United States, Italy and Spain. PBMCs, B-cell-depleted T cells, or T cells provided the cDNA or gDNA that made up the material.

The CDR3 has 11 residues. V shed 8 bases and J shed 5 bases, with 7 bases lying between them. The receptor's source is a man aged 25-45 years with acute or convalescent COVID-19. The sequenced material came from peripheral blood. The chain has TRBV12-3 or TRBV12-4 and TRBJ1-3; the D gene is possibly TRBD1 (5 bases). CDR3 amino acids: CASQGRNTIYF. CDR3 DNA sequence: TGTGCCAGCCAGGGCCGAAACACCATATATTTT.